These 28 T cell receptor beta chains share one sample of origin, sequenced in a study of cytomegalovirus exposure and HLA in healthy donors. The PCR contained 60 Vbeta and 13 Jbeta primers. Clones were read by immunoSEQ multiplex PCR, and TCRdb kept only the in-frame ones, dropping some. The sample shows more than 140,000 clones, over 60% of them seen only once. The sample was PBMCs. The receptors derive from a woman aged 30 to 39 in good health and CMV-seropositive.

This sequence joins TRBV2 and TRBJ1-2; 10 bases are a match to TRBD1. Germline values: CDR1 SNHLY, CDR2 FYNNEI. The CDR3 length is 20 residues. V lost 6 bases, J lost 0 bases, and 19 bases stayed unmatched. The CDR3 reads CASRSDRGADRSSANYGYTF. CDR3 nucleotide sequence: TGTGCCAGCAGGTCGGACAGGGGGGCCGATAGGTCGAGCGCTAACTATGGCTACACCTTC.

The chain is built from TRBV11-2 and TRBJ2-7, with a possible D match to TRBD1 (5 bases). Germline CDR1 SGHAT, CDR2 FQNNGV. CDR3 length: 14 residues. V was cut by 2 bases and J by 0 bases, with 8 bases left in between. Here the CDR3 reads CASSLYTGSYEQYF. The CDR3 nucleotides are TGTGCCAGCAGCTTATACACAGGCTCCTACGAGCAGTACTTC.

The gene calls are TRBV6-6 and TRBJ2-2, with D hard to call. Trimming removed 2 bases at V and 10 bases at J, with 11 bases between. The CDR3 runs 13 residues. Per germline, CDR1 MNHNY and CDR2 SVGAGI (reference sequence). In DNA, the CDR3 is TGTGCCAGCAGTTACGACAACCCTACGGAGCTGTTTTTT. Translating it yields CASSYDNPTELFF.

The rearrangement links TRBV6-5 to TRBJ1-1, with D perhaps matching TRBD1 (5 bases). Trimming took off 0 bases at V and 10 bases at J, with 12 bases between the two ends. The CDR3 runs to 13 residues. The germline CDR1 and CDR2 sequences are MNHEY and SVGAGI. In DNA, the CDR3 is TGTGCCAGCAGTTACTCGGCCTTGGGGGGAGCTTTCTTT. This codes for CASSYSALGGAFF.

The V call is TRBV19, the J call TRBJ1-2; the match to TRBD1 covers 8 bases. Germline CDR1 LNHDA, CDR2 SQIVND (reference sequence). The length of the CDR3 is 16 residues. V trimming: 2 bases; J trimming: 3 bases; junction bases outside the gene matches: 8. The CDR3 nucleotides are TGTGCCAGTAGTATATGGCAGGGGGCGCGGGACTATGGCTACACCTTC. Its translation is CASSIWQGARDYGYTF.

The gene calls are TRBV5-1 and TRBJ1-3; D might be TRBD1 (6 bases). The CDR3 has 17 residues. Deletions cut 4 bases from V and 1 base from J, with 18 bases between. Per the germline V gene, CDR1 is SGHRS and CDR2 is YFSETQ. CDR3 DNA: TGCGCCAGCAGCCCCTACCCCAGGGGCACGTCTGGAAACACCATATATTTT. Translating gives CASSPYPRGTSGNTIYF.

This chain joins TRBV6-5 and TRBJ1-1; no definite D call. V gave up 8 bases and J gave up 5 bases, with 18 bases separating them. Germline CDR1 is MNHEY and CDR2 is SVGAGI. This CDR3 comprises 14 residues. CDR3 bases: TGTGCCAGCTCCCCGCCGCTGGGAGGGACTGAAGCTTTCTTT. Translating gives CASSPPLGGTEAFF.

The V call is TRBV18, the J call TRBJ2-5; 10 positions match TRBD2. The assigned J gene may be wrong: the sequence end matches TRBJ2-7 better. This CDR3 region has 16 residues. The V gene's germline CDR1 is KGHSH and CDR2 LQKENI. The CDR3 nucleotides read TGTGCCAGCTCACCAGACCTAGCGGGGGACGCCTACGAGCAGTACTTC. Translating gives CASSPDLAGDAYEQYF.

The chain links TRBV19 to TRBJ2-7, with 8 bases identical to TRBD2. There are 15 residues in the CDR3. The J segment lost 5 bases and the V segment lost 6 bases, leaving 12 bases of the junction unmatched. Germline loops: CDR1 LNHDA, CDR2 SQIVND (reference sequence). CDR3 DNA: TGTGCCAGTAGCCCTCATAGGCTAGCGGGCAACGAGCAGTACTTC. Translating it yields CASSPHRLAGNEQYF. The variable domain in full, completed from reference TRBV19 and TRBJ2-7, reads DGGITQSPKYLFRKEGQNVTLSCEQNLNHDAMYWYRQDPGQGLRLIYYSQIVNDFQKGDIAEGYSVSREKKESFPLTVTSAQKNPTAFYLCASSPHRLAGNEQYFGPGTRLTVT.

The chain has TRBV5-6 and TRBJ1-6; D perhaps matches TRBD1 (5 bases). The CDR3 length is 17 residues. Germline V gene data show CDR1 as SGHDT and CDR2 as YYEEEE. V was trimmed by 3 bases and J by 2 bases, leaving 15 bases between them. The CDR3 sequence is CASSSHPQGTYNSPLHF. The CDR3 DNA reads TGTGCCAGCAGCTCCCACCCTCAGGGTACCTATAATTCACCCCTCCACTTT.

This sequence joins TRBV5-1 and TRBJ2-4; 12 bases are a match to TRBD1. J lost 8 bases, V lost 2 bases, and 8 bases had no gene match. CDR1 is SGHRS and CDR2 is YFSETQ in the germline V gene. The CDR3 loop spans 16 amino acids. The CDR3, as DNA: TGCGCCAGCAGCTTCGAGGGACAGGGGGCGCAATACATTCAGTACTTC. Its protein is CASSFEGQGAQYIQYF. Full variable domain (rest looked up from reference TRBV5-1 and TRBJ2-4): KAGVTQTPRYLIKTRGQQVTLSCSPISGHRSVSWYQQTPGQGLQFLFEYFSETQRNKGNFPGRFSGRQFSNSRSEMNVSTLELGDSALYLCASSFEGQGAQYIQYFGAGTRLSVL.

CDR3 in DNA: TGTGCCAGCAGCCAAGAGTTAGTGAGGGAAAAAAACAATGAGCAGTTCTTC. It specifies CASSQELVREKNNEQFF. This chain joins TRBV4-2 and TRBJ2-1; D possibly corresponds to TRBD2 (5 bases). Germline-derived CDR1 and CDR2 are LGHNA and YNFKEQ. This CDR3 region has 17 residues. Trimming left V 0 bases short and J 5 bases short, with 17 bases between.

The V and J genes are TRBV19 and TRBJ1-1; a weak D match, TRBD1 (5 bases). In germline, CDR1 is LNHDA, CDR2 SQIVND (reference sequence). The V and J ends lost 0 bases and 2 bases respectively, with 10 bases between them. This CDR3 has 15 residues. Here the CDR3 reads CASSIDPGLNTEAFF. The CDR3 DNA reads TGTGCCAGTAGTATAGATCCAGGGCTCAACACTGAAGCTTTCTTT.

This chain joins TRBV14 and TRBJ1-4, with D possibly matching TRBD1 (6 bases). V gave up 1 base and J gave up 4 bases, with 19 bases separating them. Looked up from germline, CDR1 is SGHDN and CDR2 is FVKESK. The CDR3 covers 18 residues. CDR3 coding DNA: TGTGCCAGCAGCCAAGCCATCAGGAACAGGGCTCGTAATGAAAAACTGTTTTTT. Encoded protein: CASSQAIRNRARNEKLFF.

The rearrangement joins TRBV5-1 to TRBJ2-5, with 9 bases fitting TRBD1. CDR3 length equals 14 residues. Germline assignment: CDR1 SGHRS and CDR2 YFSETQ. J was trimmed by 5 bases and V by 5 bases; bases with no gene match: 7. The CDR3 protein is CASRTTGGSETQYF. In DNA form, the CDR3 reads TGCGCCAGCAGGACGACAGGGGGATCGGAGACCCAGTACTTC.

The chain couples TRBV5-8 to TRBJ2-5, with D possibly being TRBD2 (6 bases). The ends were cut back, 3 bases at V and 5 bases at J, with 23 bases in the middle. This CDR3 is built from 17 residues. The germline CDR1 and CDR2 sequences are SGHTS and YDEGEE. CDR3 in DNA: TGTGCCAGCAGCTCCCCCGGGGGTTCAGAAAGAGAGGAGACCCAGTACTTC. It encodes CASSSPGGSEREETQYF.

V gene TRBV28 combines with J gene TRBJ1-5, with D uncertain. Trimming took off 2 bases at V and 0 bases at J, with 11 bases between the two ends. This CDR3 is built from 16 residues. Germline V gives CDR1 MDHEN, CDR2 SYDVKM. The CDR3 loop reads CASSLIASYSNQPQHF. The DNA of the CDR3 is TGTGCCAGCAGTTTAATTGCTTCCTATAGCAATCAGCCCCAGCATTTT.

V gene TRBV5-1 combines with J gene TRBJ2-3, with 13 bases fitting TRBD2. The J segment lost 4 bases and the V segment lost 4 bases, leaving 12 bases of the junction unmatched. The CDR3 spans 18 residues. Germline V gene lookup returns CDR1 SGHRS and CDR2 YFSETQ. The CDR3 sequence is CASSGSRTSGRFADTQYF. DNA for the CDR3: TGCGCCAGCAGCGGGAGTAGGACTAGCGGGAGATTTGCAGATACGCAGTATTTT.

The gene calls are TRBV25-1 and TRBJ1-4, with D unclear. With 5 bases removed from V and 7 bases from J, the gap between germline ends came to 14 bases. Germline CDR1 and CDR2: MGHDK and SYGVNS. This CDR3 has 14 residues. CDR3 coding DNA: TGTGCCAGCAGTAACACCAGGAGGAGTGAAAAACTGTTTTTT. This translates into CASSNTRRSEKLFF.

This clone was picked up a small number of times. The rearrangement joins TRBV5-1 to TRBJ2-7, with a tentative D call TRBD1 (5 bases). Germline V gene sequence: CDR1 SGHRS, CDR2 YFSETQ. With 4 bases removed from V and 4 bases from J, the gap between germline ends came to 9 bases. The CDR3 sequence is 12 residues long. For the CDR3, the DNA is TGCGCCAGCAGCGAAGACAGATACGAGCAGTACTTC. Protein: CASSEDRYEQYF.

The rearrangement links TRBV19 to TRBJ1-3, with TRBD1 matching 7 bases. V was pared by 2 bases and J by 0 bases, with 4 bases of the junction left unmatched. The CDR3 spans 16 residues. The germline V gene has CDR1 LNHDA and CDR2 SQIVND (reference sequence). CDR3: CASSITRDSSGNTIYF. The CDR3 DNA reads TGTGCCAGTAGTATAACTCGGGACAGCTCTGGAAACACCATATATTTT.

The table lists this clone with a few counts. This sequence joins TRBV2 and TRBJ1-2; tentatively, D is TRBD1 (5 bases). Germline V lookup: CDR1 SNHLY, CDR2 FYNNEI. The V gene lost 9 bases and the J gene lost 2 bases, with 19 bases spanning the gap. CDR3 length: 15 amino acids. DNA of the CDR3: TGTGCCAGACTAGATAGAGGGGCGGGAAACTATGGCTACACCTTC. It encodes CARLDRGAGNYGYTF.

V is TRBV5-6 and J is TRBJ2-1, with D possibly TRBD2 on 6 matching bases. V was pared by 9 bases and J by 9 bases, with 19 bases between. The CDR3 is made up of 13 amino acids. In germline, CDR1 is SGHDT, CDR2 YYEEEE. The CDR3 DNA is TGTGCCACCCACCATGGGACTTTCCTTGAGCAGTTCTTC. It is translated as CATHHGTFLEQFF.

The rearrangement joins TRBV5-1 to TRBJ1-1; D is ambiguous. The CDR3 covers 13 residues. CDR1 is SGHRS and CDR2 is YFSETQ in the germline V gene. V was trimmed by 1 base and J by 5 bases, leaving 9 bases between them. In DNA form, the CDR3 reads TGCGCCAGCAGCTTGAATACCGGTACTGAAGCTTTCTTT. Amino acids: CASSLNTGTEAFF.

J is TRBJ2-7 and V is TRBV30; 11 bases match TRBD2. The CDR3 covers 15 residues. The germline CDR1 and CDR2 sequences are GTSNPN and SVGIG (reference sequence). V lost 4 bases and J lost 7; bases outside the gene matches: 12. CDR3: CAWTRGLAGTGEQYF. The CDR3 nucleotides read TGTGCCTGGACCCGAGGACTAGCGGGTACCGGGGAGCAGTACTTC.

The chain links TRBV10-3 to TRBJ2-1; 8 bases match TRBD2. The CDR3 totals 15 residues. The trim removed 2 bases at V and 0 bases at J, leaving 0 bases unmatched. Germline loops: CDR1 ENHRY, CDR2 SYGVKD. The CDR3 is CAISESGSSYNEQFF. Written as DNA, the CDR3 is TGTGCCATCAGTGAGAGCGGGAGCTCCTACAATGAGCAGTTCTTC.

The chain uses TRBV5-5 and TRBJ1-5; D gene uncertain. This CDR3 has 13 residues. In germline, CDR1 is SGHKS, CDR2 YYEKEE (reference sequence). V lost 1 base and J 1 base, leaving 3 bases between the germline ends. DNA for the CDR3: TGTGCCAGCAGCTTGTTAAGCAATCAGCCCCAGCATTTT. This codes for CASSLLSNQPQHF. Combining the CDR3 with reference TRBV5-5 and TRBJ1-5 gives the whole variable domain DAGVTQSPTHLIKTRGQQVTLRCSPISGHKSVSWYQQVLGQGPQFIFQYYEKEERGRGNFPDRFSARQFPNYSSELNVNALLLGDSALYLCASSLLSNQPQHFGDGTRLSIL.

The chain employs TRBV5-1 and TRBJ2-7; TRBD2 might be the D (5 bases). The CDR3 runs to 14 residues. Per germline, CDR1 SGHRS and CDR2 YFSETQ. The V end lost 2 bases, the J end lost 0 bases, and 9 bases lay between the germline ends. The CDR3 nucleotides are TGCGCCAGCAGCTTCCGGACTGGCTCCTACGAGCAGTACTTC. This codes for CASSFRTGSYEQYF.